Listed here are 9 T cell receptor beta chains from one sample, sequenced in a study of T cell responses to AZD1222 COVID-19 vaccine. Generated by immunoSEQ multiplex PCR, the TCRdb table keeps only in-frame clones and is missing some. This sample yields approximately 74,000 clones, of which nearly 85% are seen a single time; 2.5% to 3% belongs to the top ten. The sample here was peripheral blood, taken on day 0 of AZD1222 vaccination. The receptors were gathered from an adult in good health.

J is TRBJ2-1 and V is TRBV5-6, with 13 bases that match TRBD2. J was trimmed by 0 bases and V by 2 bases; bases with no gene match: 5. This CDR3 is 18 amino acids long. The germline V gene encodes CDR1 SGHDT and CDR2 YYEEEE. The chain's CDR3 is CASSFGLAGERSYNEQFF. CDR3 nucleotides: TGTGCCAGCAGCTTTGGACTAGCGGGGGAACGCTCCTACAATGAGCAGTTCTTC.

V is TRBV6-2 or TRBV6-3 and J is TRBJ2-5; D is possibly TRBD2 (5 bases). CDR1 is MNHEY, CDR2 SVGEGT, per germline. The ends were cut back, 2 bases at V and 7 bases at J, with 14 bases in the middle. The CDR3 has 14 residues. The CDR3 sequence: CASSYSIGDGTQYF. The CDR3 DNA follows: TGTGCCAGCAGTTACAGTATCGGGGATGGGACCCAGTACTTC.

The gene calls are TRBV11-2 and TRBJ1-2; D is possibly TRBD1 (5 bases). Germline CDR1 and CDR2: SGHAT and FQNNGV. The CDR3 length is 12 residues. Between the trimmed V and J ends, which lost 4 bases and 7 bases, there was a span of 10 bases. In DNA, the CDR3 is TGTGCCAGCAGCTCCGGGGGGGTTGGCTACACCTTC. Its translation is CASSSGGVGYTF.

The V and J genes are TRBV7-8 and TRBJ2-7; D is ambiguous. The germline V and J ends were trimmed by 4 bases and 0 bases, with 10 bases remaining between them. The CDR3 spans 14 residues. The germline V gene encodes CDR1 SGHVS and CDR2 FQNEAQ. CDR3 residues: CASSSRMSSYEQYF. CDR3 in DNA: TGTGCCAGCAGCTCGCGCATGAGCTCCTACGAGCAGTACTTC. Using reference TRBV7-8 and TRBJ2-7 for the parts outside the CDR3, the full variable domain is GAGVSQSPRYKVAKRGQDVALRCDPISGHVSLFWYQQALGQGPEFLTYFQNEAQLDKSGLPSDRFFAERPEGSVSTLKIQRTQQEDSAVYLCASSSRMSSYEQYFGPGTRLTVT.

The gene calls are TRBV7-8 and TRBJ1-3; D is uncertain. The V end lost 1 base, the J end lost 7 bases, and 11 bases lay between the germline ends. CDR1 and CDR2 from the germline V gene are SGHVS and FQNEAQ. CDR3 length: 14 amino acids. The CDR3 is CASSLVGSYNTIYF. DNA for the CDR3: TGTGCCAGCAGCTTAGTGGGTAGTTACAACACCATATATTTT.

In DNA, the CDR3 is TGTGCCAGCAGCTCAATAGAGAATTCACCCCTCCACTTT. Translated, it gives CASSSIENSPLHF. V and J are TRBV7-2 and TRBJ1-6, with unresolved D. The length of the CDR3 is 13 residues. V shed 4 bases and J shed 7 bases, with 8 bases lying between them. Germline lookup yields CDR1 SGHTA and CDR2 FQGNSA.

The gene calls are TRBV3-1 (or the pseudogene TRBV3-2) and TRBJ2-5; 7 positions agree with TRBD2. J was trimmed by 2 bases and V by 1 base; bases with no gene match: 22. The CDR3 totals 21 residues. Germline V lookup: CDR1 LGHDT, CDR2 YNNKEL (reference sequence). CDR3 loop: CASSQVFSLSGGFGGQETQYF. DNA for the CDR3: TGTGCCAGCAGCCAAGTTTTTTCTCTTTCCGGGGGGTTCGGGGGACAAGAGACCCAGTACTTC.

The chain is built from TRBV7-2 and TRBJ2-7; 7 bases map to TRBD2. V shed 1 base, J shed 1 base, and the junction held 4 bases outside the gene matches. This CDR3 contains 15 residues. Germline assignment: CDR1 SGHTA and CDR2 FQGNSA. The CDR3 reads CASSLESGKSYEQYF. As DNA, the CDR3 is TGTGCCAGCAGCTTAGAGAGCGGGAAGTCCTACGAGCAGTACTTC.

The chain couples TRBV4-1 to TRBJ1-6; D is possibly TRBD1 (5 bases). CDR1 MGHRA and CDR2 YSYEKL come from the germline V gene. CDR3 length equals 16 residues. The V and J ends lost 4 bases and 3 bases respectively, with 13 bases between them. CDR3 protein: CASSPVGRDYNSPLHF. The CDR3 DNA reads as TGCGCCAGCAGCCCCGTTGGCAGGGACTATAATTCACCCCTCCACTTT.